This is a list of T cell receptor beta chains from one sample in a study of blood T cell repertoires in COVID-19. Only in-frame clones appear in the TCRdb table, and some are missing; sequencing was by immunoSEQ multiplex PCR. The table shows about 200,000 clones, with around 87% occurring only once. The sequenced sample was peripheral blood. Source of these receptors: a woman between 45 and 60 years old with COVID-19, enrolled during active disease. CDR3s include the opening cysteine and the closing phenylalanine or tryptophan. Fields, in order: CDR3 length, D gene, J gene, V gene, clone size, CDR3 DNA, CDR3 protein. A D gene is named only where the DNA matches it firmly. Rows may omit the clone size; those that give it use once, few, many or a size class.

cdr3_length: 14
d_call: TRBD1
j_call: TRBJ2-5
v_call: TRBV19
clone_size: -
cdr3_nt: TGTGCCAGTAGTAGCGGACAGGGTGAGGGGGCCCAGTACTTC
cdr3_aa: CASSSGQGEGAQYF

cdr3_length: 14
d_call: -
j_call: TRBJ2-2
v_call: TRBV6-5
clone_size: -
cdr3_nt: TGTGCCAGCAGTTATCAGGGATACACCGGGGAGCTGTTTTTT
cdr3_aa: CASSYQGYTGELFF

cdr3_length: 13
d_call: -
j_call: TRBJ2-7
v_call: TRBV12-5
clone_size: -
cdr3_nt: TGTGCTAGTGGTTTGCCATTCTCCTACGAGCAGTACTTC
cdr3_aa: CASGLPFSYEQYF

cdr3_length: 15
d_call: -
j_call: TRBJ2-2
v_call: TRBV19
clone_size: -
cdr3_nt: TGTGCCAGTAGTATAGGGACTATCAACACCGGGGAGCTGTTTTTT
cdr3_aa: CASSIGTINTGELFF

cdr3_length: 17
d_call: -
j_call: TRBJ2-5
v_call: TRBV2
clone_size: -
cdr3_nt: TGTGCCAGCAGAGACAGGACTTCCACTTTTTTTCAAGAGACCCAGTACTTC
cdr3_aa: CASRDRTSTFFQETQYF

cdr3_length: 16
d_call: TRBD2
j_call: TRBJ2-3
v_call: TRBV7-2
clone_size: -
cdr3_nt: TGTGCCAGCAGCCATGGAGCGGGGGGGTGGTCAGATACGCAGTATTTT
cdr3_aa: CASSHGAGGWSDTQYF

cdr3_length: 12
d_call: -
j_call: TRBJ2-7
v_call: TRBV11-3
clone_size: -
cdr3_nt: TGTGCCAGCAGCCGGGGCTCCTACGAGCAGTACTTC
cdr3_aa: CASSRGSYEQYF

cdr3_length: 15
d_call: -
j_call: TRBJ2-7
v_call: TRBV11-2
clone_size: -
cdr3_nt: TGTGCCAGCAGCTTAGGAGGGAACCGGGTCTACGAGCAGTACTTC
cdr3_aa: CASSLGGNRVYEQYF

cdr3_length: 17
d_call: TRBD1
j_call: TRBJ2-2
v_call: TRBV30
clone_size: -
cdr3_nt: TGTGCCTGGAGTACCCGGGACAGCCCCCTCGCCACCGGGGAGCTGTTTTTT
cdr3_aa: CAWSTRDSPLATGELFF

cdr3_length: 15
d_call: TRBD2
j_call: TRBJ2-3
v_call: TRBV6-5
clone_size: -
cdr3_nt: TGTGCCAGCACGCTAGCGGGGGATAGCACAGATACGCAGTATTTT
cdr3_aa: CASTLAGDSTDTQYF

cdr3_length: 15
d_call: TRBD1
j_call: TRBJ1-2
v_call: TRBV6-5
clone_size: -
cdr3_nt: TGTGCCAGCAGTCTCGACAGGGGGCGACCCTATGGCTACACCTTC
cdr3_aa: CASSLDRGRPYGYTF

cdr3_length: 15
d_call: -
j_call: TRBJ2-2
v_call: TRBV7-9
clone_size: -
cdr3_nt: TGTGCCAGCAGCGGCTACGGGAGAAACACCGGGGAGCTGTTTTTT
cdr3_aa: CASSGYGRNTGELFF

cdr3_length: 15
d_call: -
j_call: TRBJ1-1
v_call: TRBV7-2
clone_size: -
cdr3_nt: TGTGCCAGCAGCATTAGTTCTTTCATGAACACTGAAGCTTTCTTT
cdr3_aa: CASSISSFMNTEAFF

cdr3_length: 17
d_call: TRBD2
j_call: TRBJ2-3
v_call: TRBV5-1
clone_size: -
cdr3_nt: TGCGCCAGCAGCTCGAAGCGGGGGGGCCGATCCACAGATACGCAGTATTTT
cdr3_aa: CASSSKRGGRSTDTQYF

cdr3_length: 16
d_call: TRBD1
j_call: TRBJ1-6
v_call: TRBV5-4
clone_size: -
cdr3_nt: TGTGCCAGCAGCTTCCCGGACAGGCGTAATAATTCACCCCTCCACTTT
cdr3_aa: CASSFPDRRNNSPLHF

cdr3_length: 16
d_call: TRBD1
j_call: TRBJ1-4
v_call: TRBV11-2
clone_size: -
cdr3_nt: TGTGCCAGCAGCTTAGGGACAGGGGGCTCCTTTGAAAAACTGTTTTTT
cdr3_aa: CASSLGTGGSFEKLFF

cdr3_length: 13
d_call: -
j_call: TRBJ1-5
v_call: TRBV19
clone_size: -
cdr3_nt: TGTGCCAGTAGTATAGGCGGAGATCAGCCCCAGCATTTT
cdr3_aa: CASSIGGDQPQHF

cdr3_length: 15
d_call: -
j_call: TRBJ2-3
v_call: TRBV5-6
clone_size: -
cdr3_nt: TGTGCCAGCAGCTCCCCAACGGGTGGCACAGATACGCAGTATTTT
cdr3_aa: CASSSPTGGTDTQYF

cdr3_length: 12
d_call: -
j_call: TRBJ1-3
v_call: TRBV29-1
clone_size: once
cdr3_nt: TGCAGCGTTGCGGGCTCTGGAAACACCATATATTTT
cdr3_aa: CSVAGSGNTIYF

cdr3_length: 12
d_call: TRBD2
j_call: TRBJ2-1
v_call: TRBV15
clone_size: once
cdr3_nt: TGTGCCACCAGCAGAGATCGGGGGGTGCAGTTCTTC
cdr3_aa: CATSRDRGVQFF

cdr3_length: 15
d_call: TRBD2
j_call: TRBJ2-5
v_call: TRBV14
clone_size: -
cdr3_nt: TGTGCCAGCAGCCAAGGGGGGAGGGTTGAAGAGACCCAGTACTTC
cdr3_aa: CASSQGGRVEETQYF

cdr3_length: 15
d_call: TRBD2
j_call: TRBJ2-1
v_call: TRBV6-5
clone_size: -
cdr3_nt: TGTGCCAGCAACCGAGCGGGGCCTCCCTACAATGAGCAGTTCTTC
cdr3_aa: CASNRAGPPYNEQFF

cdr3_length: 18
d_call: TRBD1
j_call: TRBJ1-6
v_call: TRBV5-1
clone_size: -
cdr3_nt: TGCGCCAGCAGCGCCCGGGACAGGCTGAGCTCCTATAATTCACCCCTCCACTTT
cdr3_aa: CASSARDRLSSYNSPLHF

cdr3_length: 16
d_call: TRBD1
j_call: TRBJ1-2
v_call: TRBV18
clone_size: -
cdr3_nt: TGTGCCAGCTCACCAACCATAGGGGACAGGGGATATGGCTACACCTTC
cdr3_aa: CASSPTIGDRGYGYTF

cdr3_length: 15
d_call: -
j_call: TRBJ1-2
v_call: TRBV25-1
clone_size: -
cdr3_nt: TGTGCCAGCAGTTCTACATCTAAGGGGCCCTATGGCTACACCTTC
cdr3_aa: CASSSTSKGPYGYTF

cdr3_length: 15
d_call: TRBD1
j_call: TRBJ2-5
v_call: TRBV7-3
clone_size: -
cdr3_nt: TGTGCCAGCAGTCAAAGGACAGGGGGACAAGAGACCCAGTACTTC
cdr3_aa: CASSQRTGGQETQYF

cdr3_length: 15
d_call: TRBD1
j_call: TRBJ2-1
v_call: TRBV19
clone_size: once
cdr3_nt: TGTGCCAGTACTAACCTGTGGCAGGGGGCTTATGAGCAGTTCTTC
cdr3_aa: CASTNLWQGAYEQFF

cdr3_length: 12
d_call: -
j_call: TRBJ2-2
v_call: TRBV2
clone_size: few
cdr3_nt: TGTGCCAGCAGTGAACGGGCCGGGGAGCTGTTTTTT
cdr3_aa: CASSERAGELFF

cdr3_length: 15
d_call: TRBD1
j_call: TRBJ1-4
v_call: TRBV5-1
clone_size: -
cdr3_nt: TGCGCCAGCAGCGCGGTAGGGGGCCCGACTGAAAAACTGTTTTTT
cdr3_aa: CASSAVGGPTEKLFF

cdr3_length: 13
d_call: -
j_call: TRBJ1-3
v_call: TRBV6-5
clone_size: few
cdr3_nt: TGTGCCAGCAGTCAGCCGGGAGGAAACACCATATATTTT
cdr3_aa: CASSQPGGNTIYF

cdr3_length: 12
d_call: -
j_call: TRBJ1-6
v_call: TRBV5-4
clone_size: -
cdr3_nt: TGTGCCAGCAGCCCCTACAATTCACCCCTCCACTTT
cdr3_aa: CASSPYNSPLHF

cdr3_length: 11
d_call: -
j_call: TRBJ2-7
v_call: TRBV27
clone_size: -
cdr3_nt: TGTGCCAGTTCGGACTTGTACGAGCAGTACTTC
cdr3_aa: CASSDLYEQYF

cdr3_length: 11
d_call: -
j_call: TRBJ2-7
v_call: TRBV3-1/TRBV3-2
clone_size: -
cdr3_nt: TGTGCCAGCAGCTTAACAGGGGAGCAGTACTTC
cdr3_aa: CASSLTGEQYF

cdr3_length: 12
d_call: -
j_call: TRBJ1-1
v_call: TRBV19
clone_size: -
cdr3_nt: TGTGCCAGTAAAACAGGGAACACTGAAGCTTTCTTT
cdr3_aa: CASKTGNTEAFF

cdr3_length: 13
d_call: -
j_call: TRBJ2-2
v_call: TRBV5-1
clone_size: -
cdr3_nt: TGCGCCAGCAAACAGGGGAACACCGGGGAGCTGTTTTTT
cdr3_aa: CASKQGNTGELFF

cdr3_length: 13
d_call: TRBD1
j_call: TRBJ2-7
v_call: TRBV3-1/TRBV3-2
clone_size: -
cdr3_nt: TGTGCCAGCAGCCGACAGGGGTTAGGAGAGCAGTACTTC
cdr3_aa: CASSRQGLGEQYF

cdr3_length: 14
d_call: -
j_call: TRBJ2-3
v_call: TRBV5-1
clone_size: -
cdr3_nt: TGCGCCAGCAGCTTCAGAGGCCCTACAGATACGCAGTATTTT
cdr3_aa: CASSFRGPTDTQYF

cdr3_length: 16
d_call: TRBD1
j_call: TRBJ2-7
v_call: TRBV6-2/TRBV6-3
clone_size: -
cdr3_nt: TGTGCCAGCGGTTTAATTGGACAGGGGATCTCCTACGAGCAGTACTTC
cdr3_aa: CASGLIGQGISYEQYF

cdr3_length: 20
d_call: TRBD2
j_call: TRBJ2-7
v_call: TRBV15
clone_size: -
cdr3_nt: TGTGCCACCAGCAGAGACGTCCCCCGGACTAGCGGGGGAGTTTCCTACGAGCAGTACTTC
cdr3_aa: CATSRDVPRTSGGVSYEQYF

cdr3_length: 18
d_call: TRBD1
j_call: TRBJ1-2
v_call: TRBV5-1
clone_size: -
cdr3_nt: TGCGCCAGCAAGCGTGAAGGGGGACAGGGGTCGTTCAACTATGGCTACACCTTC
cdr3_aa: CASKREGGQGSFNYGYTF

cdr3_length: 12
d_call: TRBD2
j_call: TRBJ2-1
v_call: TRBV27
clone_size: -
cdr3_nt: TGTGCCAGCAGCCTAGCGGGAAACGAGCAGTTCTTC
cdr3_aa: CASSLAGNEQFF

cdr3_length: 15
d_call: -
j_call: TRBJ2-5
v_call: TRBV5-1
clone_size: -
cdr3_nt: TGCGCCAGCAGGTCCCGGGGGTGGAGCGGAGAGACCCAGTACTTC
cdr3_aa: CASRSRGWSGETQYF

cdr3_length: 15
d_call: TRBD1
j_call: TRBJ1-4
v_call: TRBV7-6
clone_size: -
cdr3_nt: TGTGCCAGCAGCCTAGGGCAGGGGGCGTGGGAAAAACTGTTTTTT
cdr3_aa: CASSLGQGAWEKLFF

cdr3_length: 15
d_call: TRBD1
j_call: TRBJ1-1
v_call: TRBV7-3
clone_size: -
cdr3_nt: TGTGCCAGCAGCACCGGACAGGGGGGGACCACTGAAGCTTTCTTT
cdr3_aa: CASSTGQGGTTEAFF

cdr3_length: 13
d_call: -
j_call: TRBJ1-6
v_call: TRBV30
clone_size: -
cdr3_nt: TGTGCCTGGAAGTACAGGGAAGGATCACCCCTCCACTTT
cdr3_aa: CAWKYREGSPLHF

cdr3_length: 16
d_call: TRBD1
j_call: TRBJ2-7
v_call: TRBV10-1
clone_size: -
cdr3_nt: TGCGCCAGCAGAGGGGACAGTATATACATTGCCTACGAGCAGTACTTC
cdr3_aa: CASRGDSIYIAYEQYF

cdr3_length: 15
d_call: TRBD1
j_call: TRBJ1-3
v_call: TRBV19
clone_size: -
cdr3_nt: TGTGCCAGTAGTATCCGGACAGGGGCTGGAAACACCATATATTTT
cdr3_aa: CASSIRTGAGNTIYF

cdr3_length: 14
d_call: -
j_call: TRBJ2-7
v_call: TRBV2
clone_size: -
cdr3_nt: TGTGCCAGCAGTGAATTACAGAGACCCTACGAGCAGTACTTC
cdr3_aa: CASSELQRPYEQYF

cdr3_length: 15
d_call: TRBD1
j_call: TRBJ1-2
v_call: TRBV15
clone_size: -
cdr3_nt: TGTGCCACCAGCAGGGGGGGAGGGACAGGGGAAGGCTACACCTTC
cdr3_aa: CATSRGGGTGEGYTF

cdr3_length: 15
d_call: TRBD1
j_call: TRBJ2-1
v_call: TRBV2
clone_size: -
cdr3_nt: TGTGCCAGCACCCCCGGGACAGCCTCCTACAATGAGCAGTTCTTC
cdr3_aa: CASTPGTASYNEQFF

cdr3_length: 14
d_call: -
j_call: TRBJ1-1
v_call: TRBV15
clone_size: -
cdr3_nt: TGTGCCACCAGCCAAAAGTGGAGTAACACTGAAGCTTTCTTT
cdr3_aa: CATSQKWSNTEAFF

cdr3_length: 15
d_call: TRBD2
j_call: TRBJ2-1
v_call: TRBV6-5
clone_size: -
cdr3_nt: TGTGCCAGCTCCGAGAAAGCGGGGGGATACAATGAGCAGTTCTTC
cdr3_aa: CASSEKAGGYNEQFF

cdr3_length: 17
d_call: TRBD1
j_call: TRBJ2-7
v_call: TRBV23-1
clone_size: -
cdr3_nt: TGCGCCAGCAGTCCTCCCCCGATAGACAGGGAAGGCGACGAGCAGTACTTC
cdr3_aa: CASSPPPIDREGDEQYF

cdr3_length: 12
d_call: -
j_call: TRBJ1-1
v_call: TRBV7-8
clone_size: -
cdr3_nt: TGTGCCAGCGGAGCGGCAGGTCTTGAAGCTTTCTTT
cdr3_aa: CASGAAGLEAFF

cdr3_length: 16
d_call: -
j_call: TRBJ1-6
v_call: TRBV6-2/TRBV6-3
clone_size: -
cdr3_nt: TGTGCCAGCAGCTCCACAGGCACGGTAAACAATTCACCCCTCCACTTT
cdr3_aa: CASSSTGTVNNSPLHF

cdr3_length: 17
d_call: TRBD1
j_call: TRBJ1-6
v_call: TRBV2
clone_size: -
cdr3_nt: TGTGCCAGCAGGGGTATTCCGGGACAGATTTATAATTCACCCCTCCACTTT
cdr3_aa: CASRGIPGQIYNSPLHF

cdr3_length: 15
d_call: TRBD1
j_call: TRBJ2-3
v_call: TRBV7-9
clone_size: -
cdr3_nt: TGTGCCAGCAGCTTCGGACAGGGTTACCCAGATACGCAGTATTTT
cdr3_aa: CASSFGQGYPDTQYF